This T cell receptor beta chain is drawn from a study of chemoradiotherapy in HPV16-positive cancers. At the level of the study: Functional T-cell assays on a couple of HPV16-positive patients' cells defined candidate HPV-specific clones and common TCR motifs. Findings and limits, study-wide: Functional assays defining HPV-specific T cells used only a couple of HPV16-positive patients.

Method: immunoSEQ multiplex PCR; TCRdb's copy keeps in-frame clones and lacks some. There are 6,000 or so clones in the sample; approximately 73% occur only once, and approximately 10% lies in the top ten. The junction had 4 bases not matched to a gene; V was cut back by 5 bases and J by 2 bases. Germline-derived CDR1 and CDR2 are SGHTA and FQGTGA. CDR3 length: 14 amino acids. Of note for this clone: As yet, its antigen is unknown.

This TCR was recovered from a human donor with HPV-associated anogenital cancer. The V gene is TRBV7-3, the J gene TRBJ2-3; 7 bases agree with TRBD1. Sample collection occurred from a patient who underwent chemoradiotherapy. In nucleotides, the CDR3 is TGTGCCAGCAGCCCGGGACAGTCCACAGATACGCAGTATTTT. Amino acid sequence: CASSPGQSTDTQYF.